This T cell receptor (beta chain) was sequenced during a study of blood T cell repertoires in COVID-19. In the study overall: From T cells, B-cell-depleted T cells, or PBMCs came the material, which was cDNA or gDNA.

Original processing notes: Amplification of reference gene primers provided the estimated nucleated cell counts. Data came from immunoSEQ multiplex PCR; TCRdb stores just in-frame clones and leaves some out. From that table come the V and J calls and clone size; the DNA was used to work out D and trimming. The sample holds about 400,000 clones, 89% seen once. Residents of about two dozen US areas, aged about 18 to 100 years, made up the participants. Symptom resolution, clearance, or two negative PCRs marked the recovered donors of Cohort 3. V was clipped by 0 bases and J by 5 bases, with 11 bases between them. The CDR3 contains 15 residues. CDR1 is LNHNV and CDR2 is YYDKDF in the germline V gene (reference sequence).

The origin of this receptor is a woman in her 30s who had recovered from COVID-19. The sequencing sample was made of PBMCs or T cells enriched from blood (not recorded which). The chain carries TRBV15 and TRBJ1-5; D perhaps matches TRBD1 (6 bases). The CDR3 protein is CATSRETGKYQPQHF. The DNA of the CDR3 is TGTGCCACCAGCAGAGAAACAGGGAAATATCAGCCCCAGCATTTT.